This is a list of T cell receptor beta chains from one sample in a study of long-term antiretroviral therapy in people with HIV. The method was immunoSEQ multiplex PCR; TCRdb's version includes in-frame clones alone and lacks a portion of them. Of some 40,000 clones in the sample, over 80% were seen once. The material sequenced was unsorted PBMCs, taken 1.5 years after starting antiretroviral therapy. The receptors stem from a man between 18 and 35 years old with HIV. CDR3s include the opening cysteine and the closing phenylalanine or tryptophan. The D gene is left open where the match is weak. A clone size is listed for some rows: how often the clone was seen (once, few, many), or a class if it is expanded.

>TRBV28|TRBJ1-2|.|.
TGTGCCAGCAGTCGGAACAGGGTAACCTTC
CASSRNRVTF
>TRBV7-9|TRBJ2-2|.|.
TGTGCCAGCAGCGCCTTAACCTCCGGGGAGCTGTTTTTT
CASSALTSGELFF
>TRBV7-9|TRBJ1-4|.|.
TGTGCCAGCAGCTTAAAGGAGGGGGATAATGAAAAACTGTTTTTT
CASSLKEGDNEKLFF
>TRBV28|TRBJ2-7|.|TRBD1
TGTGCCAGCAGTTACGGACAGGCCCCCTACGAGCAGTACTTC
CASSYGQAPYEQYF
>TRBV30|TRBJ1-2|.|.
TGTGCCTGGAGGGAAAACTATGGCTACACCTTC
CAWRENYGYTF
>TRBV5-6|TRBJ2-7|.|TRBD1
TGTGCCAGCAGCTTGGGACAGGGAAGCTACGAGCAGTACTTC
CASSLGQGSYEQYF
>TRBV28|TRBJ1-3|few|TRBD1
TGTGCCAGCAGTTTATGGGCAGGGGGCGGAAACACCATATATTTT
CASSLWAGGGNTIYF
>TRBV5-4|TRBJ1-2|.|TRBD1
TGTGCCAGCAGCACCCGGGACAGGGGGCAGAGCTATGGCTACACCTTC
CASSTRDRGQSYGYTF
>TRBV2|TRBJ1-2|.|.
TGTGCCAGCAGTGAATCCAGGGTTGGCTATGGCTACACCTTC
CASSESRVGYGYTF
>TRBV21-1|TRBJ2-7|.|.
TGTGCCATAGACAGGGTGACGGCCTACGAGCAGTACTTC
CAIDRVTAYEQYF
>TRBV11-2|TRBJ2-7|.|.
TGTGCCAGCAGCTTAGAGGCGAGGCACTACGAGCAGTACTTC
CASSLEARHYEQYF
>TRBV5-1|TRBJ2-1|.|TRBD1
TGCGCCAGCAGCCCATCCAGGACAGGGCCCTACAATGAGCAGTTCTTC
CASSPSRTGPYNEQFF
>TRBV28|TRBJ2-7|.|.
TGTGCCAGCACCCCGGGAGACAAATACGAGCAGTACTTC
CASTPGDKYEQYF
>TRBV11-1|TRBJ2-7|.|TRBD2
TGTGCCAGCAGCCGACGGGGCGGGAGTAATTACGAGCAGTACTTC
CASSRRGGSNYEQYF
>TRBV5-5|TRBJ2-7|.|.
TGTGCCAGCAGCTTATCTTCCGGTCTGGGGATACGGGAGCAGTACTTC
CASSLSSGLGIREQYF
>TRBV19|TRBJ2-3|.|TRBD1
TGCGGGACAGGGCCTATGGATACGCAGTATTTT
CGTGPMDTQYF
>TRBV19|TRBJ2-7|.|.
TGTGCCAGTAGTATCTATTGGGGGGCCTACGAGCAGTACTTC
CASSIYWGAYEQYF
>TRBV7-9|TRBJ2-7|few|.
TGTGCCAGCAGCAACAACTACGAGCAGTACTTC
CASSNNYEQYF
>TRBV10-2|TRBJ1-2|.|TRBD1
TGCGCCAGCAGCCCGACAGGGGCCGTGGATGGCTACACCTTC
CASSPTGAVDGYTF
>TRBV7-7|TRBJ2-3|.|.
TGTGCCAGCAGCTCAGACTATGGGGCGGATACGCAGTATTTT
CASSSDYGADTQYF
>TRBV14|TRBJ2-7|.|TRBD2
TGTGCCAGCAGCTCGAGCGGGAGTGCCGAGCAGTACTTC
CASSSSGSAEQYF
>TRBV28|TRBJ2-1|.|TRBD2
TGTGCCAGCTCGGGGGGGGTGGGAAAAAATGAGCAGTTCTTC
CASSGGVGKNEQFF
>TRBV27|TRBJ2-1|.|TRBD2
TGTGCCAGCAGTTTTACTAGCGGGAGCATTAATGAGCAGTTCTTC
CASSFTSGSINEQFF
>TRBV2|TRBJ2-7|.|.
TGTGCCAGCAGTGATTTTCGGGGACGCGGGAAACTCTACGAGCAGTACTTC
CASSDFRGRGKLYEQYF
>TRBV19|TRBJ1-5|.|TRBD1
TGTGCCAGTACCCCCGACAGGGGCTTCAATCAGCCCCAGCATTTT
CASTPDRGFNQPQHF
>TRBV11-2|TRBJ2-5|.|.
TGTGCCAGCAGCTTAGATCTCGGGTCGGGGATTGCGACCCAGTACTTC
CASSLDLGSGIATQYF
>TRBV10-3|TRBJ1-5|.|.
TGTGCCATCAGTGAGTCGGCAGGGCCAATGGGAAATCAGCCCCAGCATTTT
CAISESAGPMGNQPQHF
>TRBV21-1|TRBJ1-5|.|.
TGTGCCAGCAGCAAAGCGGTGGAGCACTCGAGCAATCAGCCCCAGCATTTT
CASSKAVEHSSNQPQHF
>TRBV7-6|TRBJ2-7|.|.
TGTGCCAGCAGCTTAGGGGGGCCGGGGGAGCAGTACTTC
CASSLGGPGEQYF
>TRBV11-2|TRBJ2-7|.|TRBD1
TGTGCCAGCACCACCCAAGGCGTTCTGGGACAGACCTACGAGCAGTACTTC
CASTTQGVLGQTYEQYF
>TRBV2|TRBJ1-2|.|TRBD1
TGTGCCAGCAGTGAAAATGGGGACAGGATCTATGGCTACACCTTC
CASSENGDRIYGYTF
>TRBV6-6|TRBJ1-2|.|.
TGTGCCAGCAGAGGGGCAGCCACTAACTATGGCTACACCTTC
CASRGAATNYGYTF
>TRBV9|TRBJ2-7|.|TRBD2
TGTGCCAGCAGCGTAGCGGGAGGGAGGACATACGAGCAGTACTTC
CASSVAGGRTYEQYF
>TRBV7-9|TRBJ2-2|.|.
TGTGCCAGCAGCTTAACGGGCCCGAGGGGGAGGCGCACCGGGGAGCTGTTTTTT
CASSLTGPRGRRTGELFF
>TRBV11-2|TRBJ2-7|.|TRBD2
TGTGCCAGCAGCTGGCTAGCGGGAGGGAACGAGCAGTACTTC
CASSWLAGGNEQYF
>TRBV5-1|TRBJ2-5|.|TRBD2
TGCGCCAGCAGCGCCCGGACTAGCGGGATGACGGAGACCCAGTACTTC
CASSARTSGMTETQYF
>TRBV27|TRBJ2-7|.|.
TGTGCCAGCAGTAACAGGTTAACTCTAGGCGAGCAGTACTTC
CASSNRLTLGEQYF
>TRBV5-1|TRBJ2-3|.|TRBD1
TGCGCCAGCAGGTCCACCGGGACAGGGGACAACTCCTGCACAGATACGCAGTATTTT
CASRSTGTGDNSCTDTQYF
>TRBV28|TRBJ2-1|.|.
TGTGCCAGCAGTTTGGTCTTCGACAATGAGCAGTTCTTC
CASSLVFDNEQFF
>TRBV28|TRBJ2-7|once|.
TGTGCCAGCACTCAAATGTGGGACGAGCAGTACTTC
CASTQMWDEQYF
>TRBV2|TRBJ2-3|.|.
TGTGCCAGCAGCGACACAGGGATGGGCACAGATACGCAGTATTTT
CASSDTGMGTDTQYF
>TRBV5-1|TRBJ2-1|.|TRBD1
TGCGCCAGCAGCCGGACAGGGTCTTACAATGAGCAGTTCTTC
CASSRTGSYNEQFF
>TRBV7-2|TRBJ2-5|.|TRBD2
TGTGCCAGCAGTGCGGGACTAGCGGGAGGAAAGACCCAGTACTTC
CASSAGLAGGKTQYF
>TRBV5-6|TRBJ1-3|.|.
TGTGCCAGCAGCTGGACAGACTCTGGAAACACCATATATTTT
CASSWTDSGNTIYF
>TRBV9|TRBJ2-3|.|.
TGTGCCAGCAGCGTAGCTACAGCCTCAGATACGCAGTATTTT
CASSVATASDTQYF
>TRBV4-3|TRBJ2-1|.|TRBD2
TGCGCCAGCAGCCAAGATTGGACTAGCGGGGTGAGTGCCTACAATGAGCAGTTCTTC
CASSQDWTSGVSAYNEQFF
>TRBV4-1|TRBJ2-3|.|.
TGCGCCAGCAGCCAAGACGGGTATAGTACAGATACGCAGTATTTT
CASSQDGYSTDTQYF
>TRBV7-8|TRBJ2-3|.|TRBD2
TGTGCCAGCAGCAGCCAGACTAGCGGGAGGGCAGATACGCAGTATTTT
CASSSQTSGRADTQYF
>TRBV5-6|TRBJ1-5|.|.
TGTGCCAGCAGTTTATACAGGGATCAGCCCCAGCATTTT
CASSLYRDQPQHF
>TRBV28|TRBJ2-2|.|.
TGTGCCAGCAGTTTAGCGGGTCGGGGCACCGGGGAGCTGTTTTTT
CASSLAGRGTGELFF
>TRBV25-1|TRBJ2-5|.|TRBD1
TGTGCCAGCAGTGGGACAGGGAAAGAGACCCAGTACTTC
CASSGTGKETQYF
>TRBV6-5|TRBJ2-7|.|.
TGTGCCAGCAGTTACCTGGAGGGGTACGAGCAGTACTTC
CASSYLEGYEQYF
>TRBV7-9|TRBJ2-4|.|TRBD2
TGTGCCAGCAGCCGCCTAGCGGGAGGGTTGGCCAAAAACATTCAGTACTTC
CASSRLAGGLAKNIQYF
>TRBV25-1|TRBJ2-5|.|.
TGTGCCAGCAGGCCAGCAACCCCTCAAGAGACCCAGTACTTC
CASRPATPQETQYF
>TRBV6-1|TRBJ2-7|.|.
TGTGCCAGCAGTGAATTACGTAGTGACGAGCAGTACTTC
CASSELRSDEQYF